This T cell receptor beta chain derives from a study of blood T cell repertoires in COVID-19. Study-wide context: From T cells, B-cell-depleted T cells, or PBMCs came the material, which was cDNA or gDNA.

Profiling relied on immunoSEQ multiplex PCR, and the TCRdb table lists in-frame clones only, not all of them. The sample has about 250,000 clones, nearly 90% seen once. This CDR3 contains 13 residues. Germline V gene lookup returns CDR1 SGHRS and CDR2 YFSETQ. V lost 4 bases to trimming and J lost 7 bases; unmatched junction nucleotides: 3. Sequenced: peripheral blood. This TCR was recovered from a man between 18 and 35 years old with active or convalescent COVID-19. This chain uses TRBV5-1 with TRBJ1-2; 11 bases are shared with TRBD1. The CDR3 DNA sequence: TGCGCCAGCAGCACCGGGACAGGGGGTGGCTACACCTTC. It is translated as CASSTGTGGGYTF.